Here is one T cell receptor beta chain with its context. The data derive from a study of OX40 agonist ivuxolimab in advanced cancers. Using immunoSEQ multiplex PCR, the repertoire was profiled, and TCRdb retains in-frame clones only, with some absent. The table has roughly 34,000 clones, around 90% seen once; the top ten hold around 4.2%. Trimming removed 8 bases from V and 2 bases from J, with 27 bases in between. CDR3 length: 17 amino acids. Germline CDR1 is SQVTM and CDR2 is ANQGSEA. The TCR was taken from an adult with an advanced solid tumor such as melanoma, head and neck, liver or kidney cancer. The V gene is TRBV29-1, the J gene TRBJ2-5; a possible D gene is TRBD1 (5 bases). The sequencing here drew on CD4+ or CD8+ T cells sorted from blood, taken in a trial of the OX40 agonist ivuxolimab. CDR3 nucleotides: TGCAGCCTAACCGCACCCTACGCAGGGCTCCCACAAGAGACCCAGTACTTC. Translating it yields CSLTAPYAGLPQETQYF.